The 28 T cell receptor beta chains in this list originate from one sample, sequenced in a study of long-term antiretroviral therapy in people with HIV. The authors ran the immunoSEQ assay, v3.0, at survey level. The assay was immunoSEQ multiplex PCR, and TCRdb's table has in-frame clones only and misses some. Among about 19,000 clones listed, around 76% were seen once. The source material was unsorted PBMCs, sampled 0.5 years before starting antiretroviral therapy. These receptors were taken from a woman aged 45-65 years with HIV.

In this sample, this clone turned up a few times. This chain connects TRBV15 to TRBJ2-4; possible D gene TRBD1, 5 bases. This CDR3 has 16 residues. Germline assignment: CDR1 LNHNV and CDR2 YYDKDF (reference sequence). The V and J ends lost 2 bases and 8 bases respectively, with 19 bases between them. DNA of the CDR3: TGTGCCACCAGCAGAACAGGACCCGGACCACGGGACATTCAGTACTTC. It is translated as CATSRTGPGPRDIQYF.

The chain is built from TRBV7-8 and TRBJ2-3; 9 nucleotides agree with TRBD2. CDR1 and CDR2 (germline): SGHVS, FQNEAQ. CDR3 size: 15 residues. V was clipped by 2 bases and J by 4 bases; unmatched bases: 4. CDR3 bases: TGTGCCAGCAGCTTACGGACTAGCGTATCAGATACGCAGTATTTT. Protein: CASSLRTSVSDTQYF.

V is TRBV7-9 and J is TRBJ2-5; 7 nucleotides match TRBD1. V was clipped by 6 bases and J by 5 bases; unmatched bases: 6. The CDR3 length is 13 residues. The germline V gene encodes CDR1 SEHNR and CDR2 FQNEAQ (reference sequence). The CDR3 coding sequence is TGTGCCAGCAGGTTCGGACAGGTGGAGACCCAGTACTTC. Protein: CASRFGQVETQYF.

V gene TRBV19 combines with J gene TRBJ2-2; D perhaps matches TRBD1 (6 bases). V gave up 6 bases and J gave up 5 bases, with 16 bases separating them. The CDR3 has 15 amino acids. CDR1 LNHDA and CDR2 SQIVND come from the germline V gene (reference sequence). CDR3 DNA sequence: TGTGCCAGTAGGCAGGGGTGGGGTAGTACCGGGGAGCTGTTTTTT. The encoded protein is CASRQGWGSTGELFF.

There are a few counts of this clone. The chain couples TRBV7-6 to TRBJ1-1, with 8 bases aligning to TRBD1. The CDR3 spans 16 residues. CDR1 SGHVS and CDR2 FNYEAQ come from the germline V gene. J lost 1 base, V lost 1 base, and 5 bases had no gene match. The CDR3 bases are TGTGCCAGCAGCTTAGGCGGGACAGGCCCGAACACTGAAGCTTTCTTT. Its translation is CASSLGGTGPNTEAFF.

The chain employs TRBV6-1 and TRBJ1-2; D not resolved. The CDR3 covers 14 residues. Germline-derived CDR1 and CDR2 are MNHNS and SASEGT. Trimming took off 1 base at V and 4 bases at J, with 10 bases between the two ends. For the CDR3, the DNA is TGTGCCAGCAGTGAAGGTCCCGGACCCTATGGCTACACCTTC. Its protein is CASSEGPGPYGYTF.

The V call is TRBV5-1, the J call TRBJ2-1, with D possibly being TRBD1 (5 bases). Trimming left V 3 bases short and J 2 bases short, with 6 bases between. From germline, CDR1 is SGHRS and CDR2 YFSETQ. The CDR3 spans 13 residues. CDR3 region: CASSWGTYNEQFF. The CDR3 DNA is TGCGCCAGCAGCTGGGGCACCTACAATGAGCAGTTCTTC. The full variable domain, in which reference TRBV5-1 and TRBJ2-1 provide the parts outside the CDR3, is KAGVTQTPRYLIKTRGQQVTLSCSPISGHRSVSWYQQTPGQGLQFLFEYFSETQRNKGNFPGRFSGRQFSNSRSEMNVSTLELGDSALYLCASSWGTYNEQFFGPGTRLTVL.

The V gene is TRBV6-1, the J gene TRBJ2-7; D not certain. V lost 0 bases and J 0 bases, leaving 12 bases between the germline ends. Germline CDR1 reads MNHNS; CDR2 reads SASEGT. The CDR3 has 16 amino acids. CDR3 nucleotides: TGTGCCAGCAGTGAAGCGTTGTTAGGGTACTCCTACGAGCAGTACGTC. Amino acid sequence: CASSEALLGYSYEQYV.

Points on this clone: One end of the junction fails to match germline, which may point to a read error. The V call is TRBV28, the J call TRBJ2-3, with TRBD2 matching 12 bases. The CDR3 is 15 amino acids. Germline loops: CDR1 MDHEN, CDR2 SYDVKM. The CDR3 sequence is CASCLLTSGGCTQYF. In DNA, the CDR3 is TGTGCCAGCTGTTTGTTGACTAGCGGGGGCTGTACGCAGTATTTT.

The V gene is TRBV5-6, the J gene TRBJ1-6; no definite D call. Looked up from germline, CDR1 is SGHDT and CDR2 is YYEEEE. This CDR3 is 15 amino acids long. The germline V and J ends were trimmed by 0 bases and 3 bases, with 7 bases remaining between them. CDR3 sequence (DNA): TGTGCCAGCAGCTTGGGTAGATTCTATAATTCACCCCTCCACTTT. Encoded protein: CASSLGRFYNSPLHF.

The CDR3 nucleotides read TGTGCCAGCCGAGGGGCCTACTCTGGAAACACCATATATTTT. Its protein product is CASRGAYSGNTIYF. The J gene is TRBJ1-3, the V gene TRBV27; possible D gene TRBD1, 5 bases. Germline V CDR1 and CDR2: MNHEY, SMNVEV (reference sequence). Deletions cut 8 bases from V and 0 bases from J, with 11 bases between. This CDR3 has 14 amino acids.

The sample holds one count of this clone. The chain recombines TRBV10-1 with TRBJ2-3; TRBD2 matches 10 bases. The germline gives CDR1 WNHNN, CDR2 SYGVQD (reference sequence). Trimming cost V 3 bases and J 2 bases; bases outside gene matches: 5. The CDR3 consists of 16 residues. The DNA of the CDR3 is TGCGCCAGCAGTGAAGGGACTAGCGTGGTCACAGATACGCAGTATTTT. The encoded protein is CASSEGTSVVTDTQYF.

The chain carries TRBV5-6 and TRBJ2-3; 8 nucleotides line up with TRBD2. Germline V gene data show CDR1 as SGHDT and CDR2 as YYEEEE. CDR3 length equals 13 residues. The ends lost 4 bases at V and 10 bases at J; junction bases unmatched: 8. This chain's CDR3 is CASSVGGRGAQYF. The CDR3 DNA reads as TGTGCCAGCAGCGTCGGGGGGCGGGGGGCGCAGTATTTT.

The chain links TRBV5-1 to TRBJ1-1; no firm D call. V was cut by 4 bases and J by 4 bases, with 23 bases left in between. The length of the CDR3 is 17 residues. The germline gives CDR1 SGHRS, CDR2 YFSETQ. The CDR3 DNA reads TGCGCCAGCAGCCTCGGCATTGGGGTGGGTCGTGGCACTGAAGCTTTCTTT. It encodes CASSLGIGVGRGTEAFF. Supplemented by reference TRBV5-1 and TRBJ1-1, the full variable domain reads KAGVTQTPRYLIKTRGQQVTLSCSPISGHRSVSWYQQTPGQGLQFLFEYFSETQRNKGNFPGRFSGRQFSNSRSEMNVSTLELGDSALYLCASSLGIGVGRGTEAFFGQGTRLTVV.

The gene calls are TRBV5-1 and TRBJ1-3, with TRBD1 as a possible D gene (5 bases). The CDR3 has 17 residues. The V end lost 3 bases, the J end lost 4 bases, and 20 bases lay between the germline ends. CDR1 and CDR2 (germline): SGHRS, YFSETQ. As DNA, the CDR3 is TGCGCCAGCAGCTACAGTTCCTCCAGGGCAACAGGAAACACCATATATTTT. It specifies CASSYSSSRATGNTIYF.

This chain uses TRBV7-9 with TRBJ2-2, with TRBD1 matching 8 bases. Germline CDR1 is SEHNR and CDR2 is FQNEAQ (reference sequence). Losses at the gene ends were 5 bases for V and 5 bases for J; bases not matched to a gene: 16. This CDR3 comprises 18 residues. The CDR3 region is CASSPPRNRGKGTGELFF. CDR3 DNA: TGTGCCAGCAGCCCCCCCCGGAACAGGGGGAAGGGAACCGGGGAGCTGTTTTTT.

The rearrangement joins TRBV30 to TRBJ1-6, with 9 positions matching TRBD1. The V segment lost 5 bases and the J segment 11 bases; nucleotides outside the gene matches: 7. Germline V gene sequence: CDR1 GTSNPN, CDR2 SVGIG (reference sequence). The length of the CDR3 is 13 residues. The CDR3 sequence: CAWGQGIQAPLHF. The CDR3 nucleotides are TGTGCCTGGGGACAGGGGATTCAGGCACCCCTCCACTTT.

Here the CDR3 DNA reads TGTGCCTGGACGTCGTGGGGGAGCTCAGATACGCAGTATTTT. The encoded protein is CAWTSWGSSDTQYF. The V call is TRBV30, the J call TRBJ2-3, with D perhaps TRBD1 or TRBD2 (5 bases each). Deletions cut 4 bases from V and 4 bases from J, with 15 bases between. This CDR3 is built from 14 residues. Germline-derived CDR1 and CDR2 are GTSNPN and SVGIG (reference sequence).

This clone was detected once. The rearrangement links TRBV6-5 to TRBJ1-2; 7 bases fit TRBD1. V lost 6 bases and J lost 4; bases outside the gene matches: 11. The germline V gene has CDR1 MNHEY and CDR2 SVGAGI. The CDR3 is 15 residues long. The CDR3 is CASRLTGTDIYGYTF. DNA for the CDR3: TGTGCCAGCAGACTTACCGGGACAGATATCTATGGCTACACCTTC.

V and J are TRBV5-1 and TRBJ2-2, with TRBD1 matching over 7 bases. CDR1 and CDR2 (germline): SGHRS, YFSETQ. The CDR3 is 15 amino acids. Unmatched junction bases numbered 13, after V lost 7 bases and J lost 7 bases. CDR3 DNA sequence: TGCGCCAGCCGCGCGAGAGGGGGCGGAGACGGGGAGCTGTTTTTT. It codes for CASRARGGGDGELFF.

This clone was counted a single time. This chain joins TRBV30 and TRBJ2-1; D unclear. The CDR3 loop spans 13 amino acids. The germline V gene has CDR1 GTSNPN and CDR2 SVGIG (reference sequence). Trimming cost V 2 bases and J 8 bases, with 13 bases left between them. The CDR3 here is CAWSHTQADEQFF. The DNA of the CDR3 is TGTGCCTGGAGTCACACCCAGGCCGATGAGCAGTTCTTC. Looking up the rest from reference TRBV30 and TRBJ2-1 gives the full variable domain: SQTIHQWPATLVQPVGSPLSLECTVEGTSNPNLYWYRQAAGRGLQLLFYSVGIGQISSEVPQNLSASRPQDRQFILSSKKLLLSDSGFYLCAWSHTQADEQFFGPGTRLTVL.

This chain uses TRBV5-1 with TRBJ1-4; TRBD1 matches at 7 bases. The germline gives CDR1 SGHRS, CDR2 YFSETQ. CDR3 length: 16 residues. The V gene end was trimmed by 4 bases and the J gene end by 4 bases; junction bases not matched to a gene: 10. In nucleotides, the CDR3 is TGCGCCAGCAGCGCGGGACAGTCGCCCTATAATGAAAAACTGTTTTTT. Residues: CASSAGQSPYNEKLFF.

A few counts support this clone. The chain carries TRBV30 and TRBJ1-6, with D hard to call. The germline CDR1 and CDR2 sequences are GTSNPN and SVGIG (reference sequence). The V end lost 0 bases, the J end lost 7 bases, and 7 bases lay between the germline ends. This CDR3 spans 13 amino acids. Here the CDR3 reads CAWSVEQNSPLHF. The CDR3, as DNA: TGTGCCTGGAGTGTGGAACAGAATTCACCCCTCCACTTT.

The CDR3 sequence is CASSSNRESPLHF. The CDR3 DNA reads TGTGCCAGCTCATCCAACAGGGAATCACCCCTCCACTTT. V and J are TRBV18 and TRBJ1-6, with a tentative D call TRBD1 (6 bases). This CDR3 comprises 13 residues. Germline CDR1 is KGHSH and CDR2 is LQKENI. The V and J ends lost 5 bases and 10 bases respectively, with 12 bases between them.

The CDR3 loop is CASSTSGGAGANVLTF. CDR3 nucleotides: TGTGCCAGCAGCACCTCGGGTGGGGCTGGGGCCAACGTCCTGACTTTC. The V call is TRBV7-3, the J call TRBJ2-6; no definite D call. The CDR3 extends over 16 amino acids. Trimming took 5 bases from V and 2 from J, leaving 13 bases between them. The germline V gene encodes CDR1 SGHTA and CDR2 FQGTGA.

The chain carries TRBV7-2 and TRBJ1-4; D possibly corresponds to TRBD1 (6 bases). Germline V gene data show CDR1 as SGHTA and CDR2 as FQGNSA. This CDR3 region has 14 residues. V was pared by 4 bases and J by 3 bases, with 9 bases between. The DNA of the CDR3 is TGTGCCAGCAGCTCCGGACAGCCTAATGAAAAACTGTTTTTT. Its translation is CASSSGQPNEKLFF.

The CDR3 DNA follows: TGTGCCAGCTCATCGCGGACAGGGGATACCTACGAGCAGTACTTC. It translates to CASSSRTGDTYEQYF. The chain recombines TRBV18 with TRBJ2-7, with 9 bases that match TRBD1. Germline CDR1 and CDR2: KGHSH and LQKENI. J lost 2 bases, V lost 5 bases, and 7 bases had no gene match. The CDR3 covers 15 residues.

The DNA for the CDR3 is TGCGCCAGCAGCTTGGCAGGGGCTCTCTACAATGAGCAGTTCTTC. It yields the protein CASSLAGALYNEQFF. The chain combines TRBV5-1 with TRBJ2-1; TRBD1 is a possible D gene (6 bases). CDR3 length: 15 residues. Germline CDR1 and CDR2: SGHRS and YFSETQ. With 0 bases removed from V and 3 bases from J, the gap between germline ends came to 10 bases. Full variable domain (remainder filled in from reference TRBV5-1 and TRBJ2-1): KAGVTQTPRYLIKTRGQQVTLSCSPISGHRSVSWYQQTPGQGLQFLFEYFSETQRNKGNFPGRFSGRQFSNSRSEMNVSTLELGDSALYLCASSLAGALYNEQFFGPGTRLTVL.